Listed below are T cell receptor beta chains from one sample, sequenced in a study of CD4 and CD8 cells across lung adenocarcinoma regions. TCRdb ran MiXCR on the PCR reads and lists one entry per CDR3 protein. The sample yields about 20,000 distinct CDR3 sequences, around 53% seen once. What was sequenced was CD8+ T cells from the center of a lung tumor. The receptors stem from a female donor with lung adenocarcinoma. The CD4 and CD8 labels of this study may be unreliable. Both conserved end residues are part of each CDR3. D genes are given only for firm matches. A clone size is listed for some rows: how often the clone was seen (once, few, many), or a class if it is expanded.

size: .
V: TRBV10-3
J: TRBJ2-3
D: TRBD2
CDR3: CAIRPSAGGAKNTQYF
DNA: TGTGCCATCAGACCTTCGGCGGGGGGAGCCAAAAATACGCAGTATTTC

size: medium-sized
V: TRBV27
J: TRBJ2-5
D: TRBD2
CDR3: CASSLSGLGEQYF
DNA: TGTGCCAGCAGTTTATCGGGACTAGGTGAGCAGTACTTC

size: few
V: TRBV6-2/TRBV6-3
J: TRBJ2-6
D: .
CDR3: CASMAAASGANVLTF
DNA: TGTGCCAGCATGGCGGCGGCCTCTGGGGCCAACGTCCTGACTTTC

size: .
V: TRBV3-1
J: TRBJ1-2
D: TRBD1
CDR3: CASSPDRGPPYGGYTF
DNA: TGTGCCAGCAGCCCGGACAGGGGTCCGCCCTATGGTGGCTACACCTTC

size: many
V: TRBV6-1
J: TRBJ1-6
D: TRBD1
CDR3: CAANRGYNSPLHF
DNA: TGTGCCGCGAACAGGGGTTATAATTCACCCCTCCACTTT

size: .
V: TRBV20-1
J: TRBJ2-7
D: TRBD2
CDR3: CSASGGVYEQYF
DNA: TGCAGTGCTAGTGGGGGGGTATACGAGCAGTACTTC

size: .
V: TRBV6-1
J: TRBJ1-1
D: .
CDR3: CASSRTADTEAFF
DNA: TGTGCCAGCAGTCGGACAGCGGACACTGAAGCTTTCTTT

size: .
V: TRBV6-5
J: TRBJ1-1
D: .
CDR3: CASRYTGGSTEAFF
DNA: TGTGCCAGCAGGTACACCGGGGGAAGCACTGAAGCTTTCTTT

size: .
V: TRBV27
J: TRBJ2-7
D: .
CDR3: CASSLTGTSTDMQYF
DNA: TGTGCCAGCAGTTTGACCGGAACTAGCACAGATATGCAGTACTTC

size: medium-sized
V: TRBV6-1
J: TRBJ2-5
D: .
CDR3: CASRTSGGGETQYF
DNA: TGTGCCAGCAGAACATCAGGGGGAGGAGAGACCCAGTACTTC

size: .
V: TRBV18
J: TRBJ2-4
D: TRBD2
CDR3: CASSPRRSGRGPAKNIQYF
DNA: TGTGCCAGCTCACCACGGCGCAGCGGGAGGGGGCCGGCCAAAAACATTCAGTACTTC

size: .
V: TRBV6-1
J: TRBJ2-7
D: .
CDR3: CASSPEWRPYEQYF
DNA: TGTGCCAGCAGTCCCGAATGGCGCCCCTACGAGCAGTACTTC

size: once
V: TRBV10-3
J: TRBJ2-5
D: .
CDR3: CAMGVGASDTDTQYF
DNA: TGTGCCATGGGGGTCGGGGCCAGCGACACAGATACCCAGTACTTC

size: .
V: TRBV12-3/TRBV12-4
J: TRBJ2-5
D: .
CDR3: CASSLAPGAGGETQYF
DNA: TGTGCCAGCAGTTTAGCCCCCGGGGCCGGTGGAGAGACCCAGTACTTC

size: .
V: TRBV5-1
J: TRBJ2-7
D: .
CDR3: CASSLGGWAYEQYF
DNA: TGCGCCAGCAGCTTGGGGGGGTGGGCCTACGAGCAGTACTTC

size: .
V: TRBV6-5
J: TRBJ2-3
D: .
CDR3: CASSYDARKTGTQYF
DNA: TGTGCCAGCAGTTACGATGCTAGGAAGACCGGTACGCAGTATTTT